What follows describes a single T cell receptor beta chain. Its antigen remains unknown. The record originates from a study of T cell responses to AZD1222 COVID-19 vaccine. Study-wide results and caveats: Rises in breadth and depth of Spike-specific TCRs came after two AZD1222 doses.

Only in-frame clones appear in the TCRdb table, and some are missing; sequencing was by immunoSEQ multiplex PCR. The data hold around 100,000 clones, with 92% observed a single time. Trimming took 5 bases from V and 8 from J, leaving 13 bases between them. Germline-derived CDR1 and CDR2 are MNHEY and SVGAGI. CDR3 size: 13 residues. The sample was peripheral blood, taken on day 0 of AZD1222 vaccination. The TCR comes from an adult in good health. This rearrangement joins TRBV6-5 to TRBJ2-4, with D possibly being TRBD1 (6 bases). The CDR3 spells CASSTYNRDIQYF. The CDR3 bases are TGTGCCAGCAGTACCTACAACAGGGACATTCAGTACTTC.